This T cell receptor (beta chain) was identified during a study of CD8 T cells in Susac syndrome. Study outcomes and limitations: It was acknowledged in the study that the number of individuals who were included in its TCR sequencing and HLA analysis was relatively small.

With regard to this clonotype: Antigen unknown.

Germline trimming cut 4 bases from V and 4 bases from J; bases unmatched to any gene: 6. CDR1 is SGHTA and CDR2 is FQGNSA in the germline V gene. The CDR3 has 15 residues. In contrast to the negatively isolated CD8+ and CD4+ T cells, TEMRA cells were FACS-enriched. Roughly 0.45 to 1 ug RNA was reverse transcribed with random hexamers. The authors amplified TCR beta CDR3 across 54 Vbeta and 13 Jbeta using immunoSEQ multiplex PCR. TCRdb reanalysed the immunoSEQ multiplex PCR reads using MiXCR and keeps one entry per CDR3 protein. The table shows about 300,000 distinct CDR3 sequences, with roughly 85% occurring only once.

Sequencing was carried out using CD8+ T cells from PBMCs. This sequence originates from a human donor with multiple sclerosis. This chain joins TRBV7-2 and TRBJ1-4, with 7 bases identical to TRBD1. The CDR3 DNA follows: TGTGCCAGCAGCTACCCGGGACAGTTTAATGAAAAACTGTTTTTT. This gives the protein CASSYPGQFNEKLFF.